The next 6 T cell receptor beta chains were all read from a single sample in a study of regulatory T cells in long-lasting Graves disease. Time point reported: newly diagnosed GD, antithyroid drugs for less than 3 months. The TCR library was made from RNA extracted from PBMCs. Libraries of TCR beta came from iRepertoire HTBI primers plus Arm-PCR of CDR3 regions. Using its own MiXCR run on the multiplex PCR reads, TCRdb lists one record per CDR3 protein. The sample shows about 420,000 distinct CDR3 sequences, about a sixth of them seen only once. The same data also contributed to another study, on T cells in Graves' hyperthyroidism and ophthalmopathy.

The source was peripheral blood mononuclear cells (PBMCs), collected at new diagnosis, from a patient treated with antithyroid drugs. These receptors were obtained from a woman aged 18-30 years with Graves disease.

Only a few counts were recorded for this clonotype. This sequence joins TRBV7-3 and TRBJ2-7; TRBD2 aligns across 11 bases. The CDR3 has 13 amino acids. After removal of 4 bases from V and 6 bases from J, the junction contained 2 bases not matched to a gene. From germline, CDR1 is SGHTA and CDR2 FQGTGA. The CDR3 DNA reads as TGTGCCAGCAGCTCCCTAGCGGGAGGCGAGCAGTACTTC. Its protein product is CASSSLAGGEQYF. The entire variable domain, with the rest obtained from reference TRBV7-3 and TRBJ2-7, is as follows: GAGVSQTPSNKVTEKGKYVELRCDPISGHTALYWYRQSLGQGPEFLIYFQGTGAADDSGLPNDRFFAVRPEGSVSTLKIQRTERGDSAVYLCASSSLAGGEQYFGPGTRLTVT.

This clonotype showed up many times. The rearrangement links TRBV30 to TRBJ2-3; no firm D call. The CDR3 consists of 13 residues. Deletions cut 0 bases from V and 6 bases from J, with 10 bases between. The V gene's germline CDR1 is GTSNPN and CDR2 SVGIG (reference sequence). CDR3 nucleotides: TGTGCCTGGAGTGTACTCGAGACTGATACGCAGTATTTT. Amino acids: CAWSVLETDTQYF.

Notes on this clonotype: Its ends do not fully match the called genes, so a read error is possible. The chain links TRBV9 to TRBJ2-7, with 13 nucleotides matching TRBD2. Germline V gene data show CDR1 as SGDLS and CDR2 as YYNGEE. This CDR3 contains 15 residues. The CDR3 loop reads CASSATSGRTYAQYF. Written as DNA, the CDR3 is TGTGCCAGCAGCGCGACTAGCGGGAGGACTTACGCGCAGTACTTC.

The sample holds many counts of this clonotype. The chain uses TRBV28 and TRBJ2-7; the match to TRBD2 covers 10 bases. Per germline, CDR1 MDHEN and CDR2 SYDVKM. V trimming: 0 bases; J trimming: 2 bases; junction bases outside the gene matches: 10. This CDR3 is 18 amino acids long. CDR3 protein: CASSLWSITSGKAYEQYF. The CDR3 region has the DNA TGTGCCAGCAGTTTATGGAGTATCACTAGCGGGAAGGCCTACGAGCAGTACTTC.

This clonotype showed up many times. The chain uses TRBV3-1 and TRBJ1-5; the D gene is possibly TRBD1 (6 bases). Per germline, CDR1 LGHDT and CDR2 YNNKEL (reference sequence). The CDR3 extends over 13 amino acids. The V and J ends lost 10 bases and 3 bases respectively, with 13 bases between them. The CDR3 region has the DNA TGTGCCACACCAACAGGGCCCAATCAGCCCCAGCATTTT. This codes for CATPTGPNQPQHF.

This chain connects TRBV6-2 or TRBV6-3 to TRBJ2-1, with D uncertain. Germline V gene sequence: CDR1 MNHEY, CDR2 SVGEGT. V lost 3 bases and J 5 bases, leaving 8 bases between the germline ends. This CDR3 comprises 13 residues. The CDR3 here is CASSYGRNNEQFF. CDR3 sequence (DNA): TGTGCCAGCAGTTATGGCAGAAACAATGAGCAGTTCTTC.